The clone carrying this T cell receptor beta chain was seen ten or more times. What it binds is not known. TCRdb used MiXCR to reprocess the 5' RACE reads, holding one entry per CDR3 protein. The repertoire holds fewer than 900,000 distinct CDR3 sequences, about 20% seen once, with 4% to 5.5% in the top ten. The CDR3 extends over 11 amino acids. Trimming removed 2 bases at V and 2 bases at J, with 1 base between. The germline CDR1 and CDR2 sequences are DFQATT and SNEGSKA (reference sequence). The data originate from a study of identical twins. General study results and limits: Conclusions were based on cross-sectional statistical analysis, without following the same donors.

The sample also formed part of further work on T cells expressing NK-cell markers.

The receptor was isolated from a young woman in good health. Sequenced: PBMCs. The chain employs TRBV20-1 and TRBJ1-3; D remains unclear. The CDR3 spells CSARTGNTIYF. DNA for the CDR3: TGCAGTGCTAGAACTGGAAACACCATATATTTT.